Listed below are T cell receptor beta chains from one sample, sequenced in a study of patients and donors after allogeneic stem cell transplantation. TCRdb redid the calling of the RT-PCR reads with MiXCR, one entry per CDR3 protein. The data show about 160,000 distinct CDR3 sequences, with about 36% seen just once and around 50% held by the top ten. The sequenced sample was blood, either unsorted or a sorted T cell fraction (not recorded which). The receptors originated from a human donor who was either an allogeneic HSCT recipient or a stem cell or donor lymphocyte infusion donor (not recorded which). It is not recorded whose cells these are; they may come from a transplant donor. Both conserved end residues are part of each CDR3.

V	J	CDR3
TRBV29-1	TRBJ1-5	CSVRRGEGQPQHF
TRBV10-3	TRBJ2-2	CAISFGTANTGELFF
TRBV12-3/TRBV12-4	TRBJ2-2	CASSLARLNTGELFF
TRBV6-1	TRBJ1-1	CASSRRTGRTEAFF
TRBV12-3/TRBV12-4	TRBJ1-5	CASSQNRGGGQPQHF
TRBV4-3	TRBJ1-2	CASSQTGAPHNYGYTF
TRBV7-2	TRBJ1-1	CASSLQRDSEAFF
TRBV20-1	TRBJ1-1	CSAQDTEAFF
TRBV25-1	TRBJ2-2	CASKFGLTGELFF
TRBV24-1	TRBJ1-5	CATSGPDQPQHF
TRBV28	TRBJ1-6	CASRNGRHSPLHF
TRBV7-3	TRBJ2-5	CASSLDGGDTQYF
TRBV20-1	TRBJ1-5	CSARDAGQTPNQPQHF
TRBV20-1	TRBJ1-6	CSVRGAGGSPLHF
TRBV2	TRBJ1-1	CASSGGTPAFF
TRBV9	TRBJ2-1	CASSVAGGPYNEQFF
TRBV2	TRBJ1-1	CASTGTGNTEAFF
TRBV9	TRBJ1-2	CASSVDDIFNYGYTF
TRBV6-2/TRBV6-3	TRBJ1-2	CASSYGTVYGYTF
TRBV28	TRBJ1-5	CASSSTGPYSNQPQHF
TRBV29-1	TRBJ1-5	CSVQQVSNQPQHF
TRBV10-3	TRBJ1-5	CAISELGRDQPQHF
TRBV20-1	TRBJ2-1	CSAADRWGSSYNEQFF
TRBV27	TRBJ1-1	CASSRDRGPNTEAFF
TRBV4-2	TRBJ1-6	CASSQRAANNSPLHF
TRBV18	TRBJ1-1	CASSPSAKGNTEAFF
TRBV2	TRBJ1-6	CASSELGFNTLHF
TRBV7-9	TRBJ1-2	CASSLPDRGLHGYTF
TRBV29-1	TRBJ1-6	CSVRDSSSYNSPLHF
TRBV28	TRBJ2-7	CASSLWGTYEQYF
TRBV5-1	TRBJ1-1	CASSLEARVLNTEAFF
TRBV14	TRBJ2-1	CASSQEWGDGYNEQFF
TRBV20-1	TRBJ2-3	CSAVPSAGAALGDTQYF
TRBV20-1	TRBJ1-2	CSATDWTGENYGYTF
TRBV7-3	TRBJ1-2	CASSPSGASGYTF
TRBV7-9	TRBJ1-4	CASSPPPFQVDGKLFF
TRBV7-6	TRBJ1-1	CASSFQGNTEAFF
TRBV12-3/TRBV12-4	TRBJ1-4	CASSLALAGTNEKLFF
TRBV5-1	TRBJ2-1	CASYPSSGSFNEQFF
TRBV10-3	TRBJ1-6	CAISEDGRWNSPLHF
TRBV6-2/TRBV6-3	TRBJ1-5	CASSYPIGGNQPQHF
TRBV12-3/TRBV12-4	TRBJ1-2	CASSSSGRGVRYTF
TRBV6-1	TRBJ2-2	CASSEETGANTGELFF
TRBV12-3/TRBV12-4	TRBJ1-1	CASNSGTEAFF
TRBV6-5	TRBJ1-1	CASSTTWGAQNTEAFF
TRBV30	TRBJ1-3	CAWSVGRTSSGNTIYF
TRBV24-1	TRBJ1-1	CAVRTALNTEAFF
TRBV27	TRBJ1-2	CASSLFQGAVYGYTF
TRBV27	TRBJ1-3	CASSLSGGSPSSGNTIYF
TRBV7-8	TRBJ2-3	CASKSRTSGGKDTQYF
TRBV29-1	TRBJ2-5	CSARDTPQETQYF
TRBV6-5	TRBJ1-6	CASSYSWGLGNDSPLHF
TRBV28	TRBJ2-2	CASSSGPNTGELFF